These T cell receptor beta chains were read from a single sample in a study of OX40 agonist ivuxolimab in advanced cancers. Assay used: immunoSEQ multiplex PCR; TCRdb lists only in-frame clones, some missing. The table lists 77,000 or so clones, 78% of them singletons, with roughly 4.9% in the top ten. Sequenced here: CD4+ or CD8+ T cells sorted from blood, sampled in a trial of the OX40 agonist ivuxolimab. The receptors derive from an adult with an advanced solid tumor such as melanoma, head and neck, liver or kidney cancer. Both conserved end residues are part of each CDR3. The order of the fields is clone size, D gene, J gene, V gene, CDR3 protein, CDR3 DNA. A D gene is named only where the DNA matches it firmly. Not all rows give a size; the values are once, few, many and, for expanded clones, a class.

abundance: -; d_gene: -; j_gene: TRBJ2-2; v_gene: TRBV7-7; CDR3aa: CASIRLGANTGELFF; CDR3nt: TGTGCCAGCATAAGGCTTGGCGCGAACACCGGGGAGCTGTTTTTT
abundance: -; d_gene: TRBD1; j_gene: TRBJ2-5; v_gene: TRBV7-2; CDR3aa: CASSLSGQVSGTQYF; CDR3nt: TGTGCCAGCAGCCTCTCGGGACAGGTTTCGGGGACCCAGTACTTC
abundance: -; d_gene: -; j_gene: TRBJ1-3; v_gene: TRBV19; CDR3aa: CASSTQRVSGNTIYF; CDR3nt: TGTGCCAGTAGTACCCAACGCGTCTCTGGAAACACCATATATTTT
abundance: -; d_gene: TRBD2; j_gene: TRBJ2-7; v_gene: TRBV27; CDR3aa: CATSAPSGSNEQYF; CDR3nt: TGTGCCACCTCGGCTCCTAGCGGGAGCAACGAGCAGTACTTC
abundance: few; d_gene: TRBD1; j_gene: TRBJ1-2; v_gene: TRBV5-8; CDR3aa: CASSQQGRYGYTF; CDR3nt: TGTGCCAGCAGCCAACAGGGGCGCTATGGCTACACCTTC
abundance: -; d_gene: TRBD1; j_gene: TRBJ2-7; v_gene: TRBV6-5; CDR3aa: CASSPYRGPSYEQYF; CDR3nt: TGTGCCAGCAGCCCTTACAGGGGTCCCTCCTACGAGCAGTACTTC
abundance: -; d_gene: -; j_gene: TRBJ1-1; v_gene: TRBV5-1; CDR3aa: CASSLGPGGPGDTEAFF; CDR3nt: TGCGCCAGCAGCCTAGGCCCCGGGGGGCCAGGGGACACTGAAGCTTTCTTT
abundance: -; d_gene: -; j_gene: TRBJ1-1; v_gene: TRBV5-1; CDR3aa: CASSLGGNGKAFF; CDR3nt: TGCGCCAGCAGCTTGGGCGGGAACGGGAAAGCTTTCTTT
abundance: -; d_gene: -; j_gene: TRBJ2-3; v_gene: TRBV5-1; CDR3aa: CASSLSSRTDTQYF; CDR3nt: TGCGCCAGCAGCTTGAGTTCTAGGACAGATACGCAGTATTTT
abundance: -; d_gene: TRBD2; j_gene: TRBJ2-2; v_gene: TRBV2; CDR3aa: CASSVTSGTGGELFF; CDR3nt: TGTGCCAGCAGCGTGACTAGCGGGACGGGCGGGGAGCTGTTTTTT
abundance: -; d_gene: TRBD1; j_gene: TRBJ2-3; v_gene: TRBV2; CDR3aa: CASSIRDRGTDTQYF; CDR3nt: TGTGCCAGCAGTATCCGGGACAGAGGCACAGATACGCAGTATTTT
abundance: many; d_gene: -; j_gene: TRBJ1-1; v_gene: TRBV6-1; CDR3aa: CASSTLRGAQVAFF; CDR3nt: TGTGCCAGCAGTACCCTTCGGGGGGCGCAGGTGGCTTTCTTT
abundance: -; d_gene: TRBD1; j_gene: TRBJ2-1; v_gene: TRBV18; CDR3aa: CASSPWDSDSYNEQFF; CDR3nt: TGTGCCAGCTCACCCTGGGACAGCGACTCCTACAATGAGCAGTTCTTC
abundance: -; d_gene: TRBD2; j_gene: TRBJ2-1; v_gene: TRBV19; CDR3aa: CASIHRTSGGNEQFF; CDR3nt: TGTGCCAGTATCCATCGGACTAGCGGGGGCAATGAGCAGTTCTTC
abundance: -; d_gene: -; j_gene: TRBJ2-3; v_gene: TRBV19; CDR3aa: CASTNGGGSDTQYF; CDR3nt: TGTGCCAGTACCAATGGCGGAGGATCGGATACGCAGTATTTT
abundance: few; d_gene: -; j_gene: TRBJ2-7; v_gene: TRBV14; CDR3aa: CASSPEGHPTYEQYF; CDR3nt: TGTGCCAGCAGCCCTGAGGGACACCCCACCTACGAGCAGTACTTC
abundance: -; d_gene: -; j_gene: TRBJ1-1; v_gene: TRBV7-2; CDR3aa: CASSLAWGEAFF; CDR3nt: TGTGCCAGCAGCTTAGCATGGGGTGAAGCTTTCTTT
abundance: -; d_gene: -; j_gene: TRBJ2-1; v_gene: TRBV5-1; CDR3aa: CASSGNGGEQFF; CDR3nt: TGCGCCAGCAGCGGGAACGGGGGTGAGCAGTTCTTC
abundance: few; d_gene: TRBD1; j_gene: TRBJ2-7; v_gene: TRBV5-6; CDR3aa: CASSLGDRATYEQYF; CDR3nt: TGTGCCAGCAGCTTGGGGGACAGGGCAACGTACGAGCAGTACTTC
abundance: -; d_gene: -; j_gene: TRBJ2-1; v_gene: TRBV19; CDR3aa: CASRRAGAEPYNEQFF; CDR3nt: TGTGCCAGTAGGAGAGCAGGGGCGGAGCCCTACAATGAGCAGTTCTTC
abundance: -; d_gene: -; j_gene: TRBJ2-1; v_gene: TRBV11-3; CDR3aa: CASSLDHRIQFF; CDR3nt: TGTGCCAGCAGCTTAGATCACCGGATTCAGTTCTTC
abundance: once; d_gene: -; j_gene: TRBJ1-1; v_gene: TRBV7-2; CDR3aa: CASSTRNTEAFF; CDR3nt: TGCGCCAGCAGCACGAGGAACACTGAAGCTTTCTTT
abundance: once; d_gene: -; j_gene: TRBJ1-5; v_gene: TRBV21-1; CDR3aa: CASSKVVEQPQHF; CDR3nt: TGTGCCAGCAGCAAAGTAGTTGAACAGCCCCAGCATTTT
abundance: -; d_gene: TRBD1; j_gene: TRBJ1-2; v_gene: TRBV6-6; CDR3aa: CASSPTGDYGYTF; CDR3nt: TGTGCCAGCAGCCCGACAGGGGACTATGGCTACACCTTC
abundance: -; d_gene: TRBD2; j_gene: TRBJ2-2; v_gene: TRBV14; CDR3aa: CASSPGQGLVNTGELFF; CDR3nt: TGTGCCAGCAGCCCCGGTCAAGGACTAGTGAACACCGGGGAGCTGTTTTTT
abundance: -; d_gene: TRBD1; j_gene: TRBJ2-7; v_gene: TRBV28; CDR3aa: CASSKTGGVYEQYF; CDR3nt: TGTGCCAGCAGTAAAACAGGGGGAGTCTACGAGCAGTACTTC
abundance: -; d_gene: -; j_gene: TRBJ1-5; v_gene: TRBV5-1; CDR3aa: CASSLGTVDQPQHF; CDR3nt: TGCGCCAGCAGCTTGGGTACAGTTGATCAGCCCCAGCATTTT
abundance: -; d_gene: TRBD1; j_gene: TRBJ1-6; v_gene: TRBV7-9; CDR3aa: CASSPRQGNSPLHF; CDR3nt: TGTGCCAGCAGCCCTCGACAGGGGAATTCACCCCTCCACTTT
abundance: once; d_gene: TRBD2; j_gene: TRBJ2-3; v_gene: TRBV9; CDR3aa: CASSVAGTGGTQYF; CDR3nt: TGTGCCAGCAGCGTCGCGGGGACGGGAGGTACGCAGTATTTT
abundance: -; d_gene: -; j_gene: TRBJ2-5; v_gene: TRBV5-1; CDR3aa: CASSPGGARGETQYF; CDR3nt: TGCGCCAGCAGCCCTGGAGGAGCGAGAGGGGAGACCCAGTACTTC
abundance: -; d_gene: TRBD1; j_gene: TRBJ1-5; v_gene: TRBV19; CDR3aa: CASSGGQGRQPQHF; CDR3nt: TGTGCCAGTAGTGGGGGACAGGGGAGGCAGCCCCAGCATTTT
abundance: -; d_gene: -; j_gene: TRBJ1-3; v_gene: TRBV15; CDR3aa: CATSRRGLIRGAGGNTIYF; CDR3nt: TGTGCCACCAGCAGAAGAGGTTTAATTAGGGGCGCGGGGGGAAACACCATATATTTT
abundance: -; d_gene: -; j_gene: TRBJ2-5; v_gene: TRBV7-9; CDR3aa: CASSLPVSQAIETQYF; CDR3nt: TGTGCCAGCAGCCTACCCGTGAGCCAAGCGATAGAGACCCAGTACTTC
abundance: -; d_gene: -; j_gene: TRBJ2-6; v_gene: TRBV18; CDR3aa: CASSPPPLSGANVLTF; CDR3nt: TGTGCCAGCTCACCACCTCCCCTCTCTGGGGCCAACGTCCTGACTTTC
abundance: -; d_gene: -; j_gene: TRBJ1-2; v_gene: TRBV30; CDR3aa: CAWSVGAGVGDGYTF; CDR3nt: TGTGCCTGGAGTGTAGGGGCAGGGGTGGGGGATGGCTACACCTTC
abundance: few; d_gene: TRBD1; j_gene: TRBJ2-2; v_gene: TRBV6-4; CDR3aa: CASSDRGPTGELFF; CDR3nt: TGTGCCAGCAGTGACAGGGGGCCCACCGGGGAGCTGTTTTTT
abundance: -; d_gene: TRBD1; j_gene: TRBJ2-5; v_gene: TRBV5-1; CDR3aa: CASSLAGTGRDETQYF; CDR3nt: TGCGCCAGCAGCTTGGCCGGGACAGGGAGGGACGAGACCCAGTACTTC
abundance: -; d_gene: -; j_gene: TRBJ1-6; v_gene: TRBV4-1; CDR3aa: CASSQVYPPVHRNSPLHF; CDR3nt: TGCGCCAGCAGCCAAGTGTACCCCCCGGTCCACCGGAATTCACCCCTCCACTTT
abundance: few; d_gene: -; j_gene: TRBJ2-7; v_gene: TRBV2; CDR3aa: CARIRGEDTGTYEQYF; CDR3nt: TGTGCCAGAATCCGAGGGGAGGACACGGGGACCTACGAGCAGTACTTC
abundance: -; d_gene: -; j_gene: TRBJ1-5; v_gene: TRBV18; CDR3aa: CASSGGRDSNQPQHF; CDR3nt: TGTGCCAGCTCAGGCGGACGGGATAGCAATCAGCCCCAGCATTTT
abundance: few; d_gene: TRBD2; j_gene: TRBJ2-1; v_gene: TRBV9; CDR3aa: CASSITAGVARNEQFF; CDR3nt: TGTGCCAGCAGCATCACGGCGGGAGTTGCTCGCAATGAGCAGTTCTTC
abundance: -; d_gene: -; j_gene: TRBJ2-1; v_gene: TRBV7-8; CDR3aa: CASSLALSYNEQFF; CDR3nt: TGTGCCAGCAGCTTAGCTCTCTCCTACAATGAGCAGTTCTTC
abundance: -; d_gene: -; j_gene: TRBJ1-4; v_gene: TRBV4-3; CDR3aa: CASSHRDNEKLFF; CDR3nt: TGCGCCAGCAGCCACCGGGACAATGAAAAACTGTTTTTT
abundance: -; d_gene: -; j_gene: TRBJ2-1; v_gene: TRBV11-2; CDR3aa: CASSPVINNEQFF; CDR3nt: TGTGCCAGCAGCCCGGTGATCAACAATGAGCAGTTCTTC
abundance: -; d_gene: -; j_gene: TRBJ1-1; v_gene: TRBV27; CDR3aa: CASSLLPRGNTEAFF; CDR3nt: TGTGCCAGCAGTTTATTGCCCAGGGGGAACACTGAAGCTTTCTTT
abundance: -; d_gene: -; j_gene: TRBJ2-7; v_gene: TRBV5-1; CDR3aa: CASSLGRGQTYEQYF; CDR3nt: TGCGCCAGCAGCTTGGGGCGGGGACAGACCTACGAGCAGTACTTC
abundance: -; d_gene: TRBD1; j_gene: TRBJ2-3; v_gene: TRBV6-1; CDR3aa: CATQQGSTDTQYF; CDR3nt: TGTGCCACCCAACAGGGGAGCACAGATACGCAGTATTTT
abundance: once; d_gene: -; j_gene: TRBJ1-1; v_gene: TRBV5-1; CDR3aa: CASSWGPALTEAFF; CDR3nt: TGCGCCAGCAGCTGGGGGCCTGCCCTCACTGAAGCTTTCTTT
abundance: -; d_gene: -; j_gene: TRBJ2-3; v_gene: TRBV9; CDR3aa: CASSVGTWDTQYF; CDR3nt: TGTGCCAGCAGCGTAGGTACGTGGGATACGCAGTATTTT